This T cell receptor beta chain was captured by sequencing in a study of blood T cell repertoires in COVID-19. The CDR3 runs to 16 residues. V was clipped by 2 bases and J by 1 base; unmatched bases: 6. Germline values: CDR1 MNHEY, CDR2 SMNVEV (reference sequence). The method was immunoSEQ multiplex PCR; TCRdb's version includes in-frame clones alone and lacks a portion of them. The profile covers 150,000 to 200,000 clones, with roughly 89% appearing a single time and roughly 3.9% taken by the ten largest. V and J are TRBV27 and TRBJ2-5; 8 bases align to TRBD2. Sequenced: peripheral blood. This clonotype was sampled from a woman aged 55-69 years who had recovered from COVID-19. The DNA of the CDR3 is TGTGCCAGCAGTTTACGTGGGACTAGGCGCCAAGAGACCCAGTACTTC. Translation: CASSLRGTRRQETQYF.